These T cell receptor beta chains were read from a single sample in a study of PD-L1 blockade in urothelial cancer. Measured with immunoSEQ multiplex PCR; TCRdb has only the in-frame clones, and not every one. The data show 95,000 or so clones, with roughly 84% seen just once and 1.5% to 2% held by the top ten. The specimen was PBMCs, collected around atezolizumab (anti-PD-L1) treatment. These receptors were taken from a man aged 55 to 70 with urothelial cancer. The conserved cysteine and the conserved F or W are not part of the CDR3 here. A D gene is named only where the DNA matches it firmly. The size of a clone is reported for some rows only, either as once, few or many, or as a class for expanded clones.

D gene	CDR3 length	V gene	J gene	clone size	CDR3 protein
.	9	TRBV20-1	TRBJ2-5	.	SARAFETQY
TRBD1	12	TRBV5-1	TRBJ2-1	.	ASSSQGSYNEQF
.	9	TRBV28	TRBJ1-2	.	ASSLARGRD
.	15	TRBV4-2	TRBJ1-2	.	ASSQGGILAGYYGYT
.	11	TRBV6-5	TRBJ2-2	.	ASSYSSAGELF
.	9	TRBV5-8	TRBJ2-3	.	ASSLGRTQY
.	12	TRBV10-1	TRBJ2-2	.	ASSLRGNTGELF
TRBD1	13	TRBV5-4	TRBJ2-3	.	ASHVQGMFTDTQY
TRBD2	13	TRBV28	TRBJ2-5	.	ASSIRLAGLETQY
.	11	TRBV27	TRBJ2-7	.	ASSPDRIHEQY
TRBD2	14	TRBV7-8	TRBJ2-5	.	ASSPTPGRVVETQY
.	13	TRBV6-5	TRBJ1-2	once	ASRLEQGRPYGYT
TRBD1	15	TRBV12-5	TRBJ1-4	.	ASGMDRGSATNEKLF
TRBD2	13	TRBV5-1	TRBJ2-1	.	ASSLGTSGSNEQF
TRBD1	13	TRBV19	TRBJ2-7	.	ASSSDRVGVGEQY
TRBD1	13	TRBV28	TRBJ2-3	.	ASISGGAGLDTQY
TRBD1	14	TRBV7-2	TRBJ2-5	once	ASSYGGTGVQETQY
TRBD1	12	TRBV7-8	TRBJ2-7	.	ASSLGLTGVEQY
TRBD2	16	TRBV11-2	TRBJ2-2	.	ASRGTSGGPTSTGELF
.	12	TRBV28	TRBJ1-1	few	ASSLSSGSTEAF
.	12	TRBV10-2	TRBJ2-2	.	ASSATGAFGELF
TRBD2	13	TRBV5-1	TRBJ2-1	.	ASTAGTSGHNEQF
.	12	TRBV5-1	TRBJ1-2	.	ASSSGQSNYGYT
.	12	TRBV7-3	TRBJ2-7	.	ASSLNPGSYEQY
.	13	TRBV18	TRBJ1-1	.	ASSMRQDLNTEAF
TRBD1	11	TRBV19	TRBJ1-5	once	ASIGQGNQPQH
TRBD2	15	TRBV4-2	TRBJ2-3	.	ASSQERSGGEGDTQY
TRBD2	14	TRBV5-1	TRBJ2-1	.	ASSLVAGGGHNEQF
.	15	TRBV5-1	TRBJ1-4	.	ASSFGQSLGGAEKLF
TRBD1	11	TRBV6-5	TRBJ2-1	.	ASSYRTGDEQF
TRBD1	11	TRBV5-1	TRBJ2-2	.	ASSSQGTGELF
TRBD1	13	TRBV18	TRBJ2-5	.	ASSRQGEYQETQY
.	14	TRBV2	TRBJ2-4	.	ASSEGPGVAKNIQY
TRBD1	11	TRBV7-9	TRBJ1-2	few	ASSEQGAGGYT
TRBD1	15	TRBV2	TRBJ2-7	once	ASSRDRAANYFHEQY
TRBD1	13	TRBV4-1	TRBJ2-7	.	ASSQGQVGAGEQY
TRBD1	13	TRBV5-5	TRBJ1-6	.	ASSPRDRADSPLH
.	14	TRBV27	TRBJ1-1	.	ASSNRSLKARTEAF
.	10	TRBV7-3	TRBJ1-3	.	ASSVRGNTIY
TRBD2	13	TRBV6-1	TRBJ2-7	.	ASRRGAGGWGEQY
.	12	TRBV10-3	TRBJ2-7	.	ATHAGVGSYEQY
TRBD2	13	TRBV5-4	TRBJ2-1	once	ASSPPGGNLNEQF
TRBD2	14	TRBV7-9	TRBJ2-1	.	ASSLGGRGGSIEQF
TRBD1	14	TRBV18	TRBJ2-1	.	ASSKLRDRGFDEQF
TRBD2	12	TRBV5-1	TRBJ2-7	.	ASSLTGGPNEQY
.	14	TRBV21-1	TRBJ1-2	.	ASSKGSRGRDYGYT
TRBD2	13	TRBV2	TRBJ2-7	.	ASSFIGGASYEQY
TRBD1	13	TRBV19	TRBJ2-7	.	ASSIEPGQAYEQY
TRBD1	13	TRBV5-1	TRBJ1-2	once	ASSLDGQGYYGYT
.	11	TRBV5-1	TRBJ1-1	.	ASSLSGGTEAF
TRBD2	13	TRBV28	TRBJ2-1	.	ASSFIERGGNEQF
.	14	TRBV5-1	TRBJ2-7	.	ASSLTIRTAAYEQY
TRBD2	12	TRBV7-3	TRBJ2-3	.	ASSLPGGTDTQY
TRBD1	14	TRBV7-7	TRBJ2-2	.	ASSLGTGPFAGELF
.	13	TRBV27	TRBJ2-1	.	ASSPFGGLYNEQF
.	13	TRBV6-5	TRBJ2-5	.	ASSYSHGGGETQY
TRBD1	13	TRBV4-3	TRBJ1-5	.	ASSLTRGGNQPQH
TRBD2	13	TRBV5-1	TRBJ2-5	.	ASTTSGSIFDTQY
TRBD2	13	TRBV19	TRBJ2-3	.	ASSIQRGGADTQY